Presented here are 2 T cell receptor beta chains from one specimen sequenced in a study of blood T cell repertoires in COVID-19. This table comes from immunoSEQ multiplex PCR, and its TCRdb copy is limited to in-frame clones, with some not included. The sample contains about 220,000 clones, approximately 85% of which appear only once. Sequencing input: peripheral blood. The receptors derive from a woman aged 70-85 years with COVID-19, enrolled during active disease.

This chain links TRBV5-1 with TRBJ1-1; maybe TRBD1 (5 bases). Germline CDR1 SGHRS, CDR2 YFSETQ. Between the trimmed V and J ends, which lost 2 bases and 5 bases, there was a span of 16 bases. This CDR3 comprises 15 residues. The CDR3 loop is CASSFLGGVDTEAFF. CDR3 nucleotide sequence: TGCGCCAGCAGCTTCTTGGGAGGGGTGGATACTGAAGCTTTCTTT.

The V gene is TRBV12-3 or TRBV12-4, the J gene TRBJ2-7; weak D call: TRBD2 (5 bases). This CDR3 spans 12 amino acids. Trimming cost V 6 bases and J 10 bases, with 16 bases left between them. This chain's CDR3 is CASSERRRAQYF. The CDR3 DNA reads as TGTGCCAGCAGCGAGCGGCGTAGGGCCCAGTACTTC.